Presented here are 25 T cell receptor beta chains from one specimen sequenced in a study of blood T cell repertoires in COVID-19. Assay used: immunoSEQ multiplex PCR; TCRdb lists only in-frame clones, some missing. The sample carries approximately 300,000 clones, about 83% recorded once. Specimen: peripheral blood. The receptors come from a woman aged 50 to 60 with acute or convalescent COVID-19.

There are a few counts of this clone. V gene TRBV27 combines with J gene TRBJ2-7; maybe TRBD1 (6 bases). The CDR3 loop spans 14 amino acids. V was pared by 2 bases and J by 1 base, with 9 bases between. Germline CDR1 MNHEY, CDR2 SMNVEV (reference sequence). CDR3 loop: CASSLKGHSYEQYF. For the CDR3, the DNA is TGTGCCAGCAGTTTAAAGGGACATTCCTACGAGCAGTACTTC.

V and J are TRBV7-9 and TRBJ2-7; 10 bases map to TRBD2. With V trimmed by 3 bases and J by 2 bases, 7 bases remained unmatched. Germline loops: CDR1 SEHNR, CDR2 FQNEAQ (reference sequence). The CDR3 is 16 residues long. CDR3 loop: CASSFLGLADTYEQYF. CDR3 DNA: TGTGCCAGCAGCTTTCTAGGACTAGCGGACACCTACGAGCAGTACTTC. Full variable domain (missing parts from reference TRBV7-9 and TRBJ2-7): DTGVSQNPRHKITKRGQNVTFRCDPISEHNRLYWYRQTLGQGPEFLTYFQNEAQLEKSRLLSDRFSAERPKGSFSTLEIQRTEQGDSAMYLCASSFLGLADTYEQYFGPGTRLTVT.

This chain joins TRBV28 and TRBJ2-5; 7 positions match TRBD2. This CDR3 is 15 amino acids long. V dropped 5 bases and J dropped 2; count of bases not matched to a gene: 8. Looked up from germline, CDR1 is MDHEN and CDR2 is SYDVKM. This CDR3 is CASSKTSPGQETQYF. In nucleotides, the CDR3 is TGTGCCAGCAGTAAGACTAGCCCAGGACAAGAGACCCAGTACTTC.

The V gene is TRBV6-5, the J gene TRBJ2-3, with 7 bases identical to TRBD2. Germline lookup yields CDR1 MNHEY and CDR2 SVGAGI. The CDR3 runs to 14 residues. The DNA for the CDR3 is TGTGCGCTATCGGGGGGACCCCAAGGGGATACGCAGTATTTT. Protein sequence: CALSGGPQGDTQYF.

The chain recombines TRBV6-1 with TRBJ1-2; 8 nucleotides line up with TRBD1. From germline, CDR1 is MNHNS and CDR2 SASEGT. J lost 8 bases, V lost 3 bases, and 8 bases had no gene match. This CDR3 has 14 amino acids. The CDR3 DNA is TGTGCCAGCAGTGAGTCCCAGGGGGCGGGAGGCTACACCTTC. Protein: CASSESQGAGGYTF.

In this sample, this clone turned up a few times. The chain recombines TRBV19 with TRBJ2-1; TRBD2 agrees at 9 bases. Germline V gene lookup returns CDR1 LNHDA and CDR2 SQIVND (reference sequence). The CDR3 runs 16 residues. The V and J ends lost 3 bases and 0 bases, in that order; junction bases with no gene match: 3. CDR3 DNA sequence: TGTGCCAGTAGTATGACTAGCGGAAACTCCTACAATGAGCAGTTCTTC. This translates into CASSMTSGNSYNEQFF.

This clone has a handful of counts. The chain carries TRBV27 and TRBJ2-7; maybe TRBD2 (5 bases). The V and J ends lost 3 bases and 0 bases respectively, with 9 bases between them. The CDR3 length is 14 residues. Germline-derived CDR1 and CDR2 are MNHEY and SMNVEV (reference sequence). The CDR3 DNA is TGTGCCAGCAGTTTTACTGGGAGCTCCTACGAGCAGTACTTC. It codes for CASSFTGSSYEQYF.

The chain recombines TRBV19 with TRBJ2-1; 7 bases match TRBD1. After removal of 5 bases from V and 0 bases from J, the junction contained 4 bases not matched to a gene. The germline CDR1 and CDR2 sequences are LNHDA and SQIVND (reference sequence). The CDR3 is 15 amino acids. CDR3 sequence reads: CASSRGGISYNEQFF. In nucleotides, the CDR3 is TGTGCCAGTAGTCGAGGGGGCATCTCCTACAATGAGCAGTTCTTC. Supplemented by reference TRBV19 and TRBJ2-1, the full variable domain reads DGGITQSPKYLFRKEGQNVTLSCEQNLNHDAMYWYRQDPGQGLRLIYYSQIVNDFQKGDIAEGYSVSREKKESFPLTVTSAQKNPTAFYLCASSRGGISYNEQFFGPGTRLTVL.

The chain joins TRBV4-1 to TRBJ1-4; 9 bases are shared with TRBD1. J lost 12 bases, V lost 3 bases, and 8 bases had no gene match. This CDR3 contains 14 residues. Germline CDR1 MGHRA, CDR2 YSYEKL. The CDR3 nucleotides are TGCGCCAGCAGCCAGGGGACAGGGACAGTTCAACTGTTTTTT. As protein: CASSQGTGTVQLFF.

The chain joins TRBV27 to TRBJ1-1; the match to TRBD1 covers 8 bases. Trimming cost V 2 bases and J 0 bases; bases outside gene matches: 5. The V gene's germline CDR1 is MNHEY and CDR2 SMNVEV (reference sequence). This CDR3 is 16 amino acids long. CDR3 nucleotide sequence: TGTGCCAGCAGTTTAGGGAACAGGGGGATGAACACTGAAGCTTTCTTT. Encoded protein: CASSLGNRGMNTEAFF.

The chain carries TRBV6-5 and TRBJ2-3; 9 bases match TRBD1. Germline assignment: CDR1 MNHEY and CDR2 SVGAGI. This CDR3 comprises 13 residues. After removal of 8 bases from V and 6 bases from J, the junction contained 6 bases not matched to a gene. The CDR3 loop reads CASRAGTGDTQYF. DNA of the CDR3: TGTGCCAGCCGGGCAGGGACAGGGGATACGCAGTATTTT.

V gene TRBV27 combines with J gene TRBJ2-3; D is possibly TRBD2 (6 bases). CDR1 is MNHEY, CDR2 SMNVEV, per germline (reference sequence). V shed 2 bases and J shed 1 base, with 10 bases lying between them. The length of the CDR3 is 15 residues. The CDR3 sequence: CASSLRGGGTDTQYF. The CDR3 coding sequence is TGTGCCAGCAGTTTAAGGGGAGGTGGCACAGATACGCAGTATTTT.

In this sample, this clone turned up a few times. The gene calls are TRBV27 and TRBJ2-7; D remains ambiguous. V was trimmed by 7 bases and J by 3 bases, leaving 10 bases between them. The CDR3 is made up of 12 amino acids. Per germline, CDR1 MNHEY and CDR2 SMNVEV (reference sequence). CDR3 loop: CASTSRIYEQYF. CDR3 coding DNA: TGTGCCAGCACCTCGAGGATCTACGAGCAGTACTTC.

In its sample, this clone was seen a few times. V usage is TRBV18 and J usage is TRBJ1-2; weak D call: TRBD1 (5 bases). Germline V lookup: CDR1 KGHSH, CDR2 LQKENI. The CDR3 runs to 14 residues. With 3 bases removed from V and 3 bases from J, the gap between germline ends came to 11 bases. The CDR3 protein is CASSPEGLDYGYTF. For the CDR3, the DNA is TGTGCCAGCTCACCGGAGGGGTTGGACTATGGCTACACCTTC. The variable domain in full, completed from reference TRBV18 and TRBJ1-2, reads NAGVMQNPRHLVRRRGQEARLRCSPMKGHSHVYWYRQLPEEGLKFMVYLQKENIIDESGMPKERFSAEFPKEGPSILRIQQVVRGDSAAYFCASSPEGLDYGYTFGSGTRLTVV.

V usage is TRBV5-1 and J usage is TRBJ2-3, with 8 positions matching TRBD2. After removal of 4 bases from V and 4 bases from J, the junction contained 8 bases not matched to a gene. Germline CDR1 reads SGHRS; CDR2 reads YFSETQ. The CDR3 is 15 amino acids. DNA for the CDR3: TGCGCCAGCAGCCCACTTGCGGGAGGCTCAGATACGCAGTATTTT. Its translation: CASSPLAGGSDTQYF. The full variable domain, with the rest looked up from reference TRBV5-1 and TRBJ2-3, is KAGVTQTPRYLIKTRGQQVTLSCSPISGHRSVSWYQQTPGQGLQFLFEYFSETQRNKGNFPGRFSGRQFSNSRSEMNVSTLELGDSALYLCASSPLAGGSDTQYFGPGTRLTVL.

This chain uses TRBV29-1 with TRBJ2-1, with 9 bases identical to TRBD2. Germline values: CDR1 SQVTM, CDR2 ANQGSEA. The CDR3 covers 17 residues. The V and J ends lost 6 bases and 9 bases, in that order; junction bases with no gene match: 21. As DNA, the CDR3 is TGCAGCGTCGGGTTACCCCTGGGGAGGCGGGAGGGCGGTGAGCAGTTCTTC. The encoded protein is CSVGLPLGRREGGEQFF.

V and J are TRBV10-3 and TRBJ1-6; D gene uncertain. This CDR3 spans 15 amino acids. Germline values: CDR1 ENHRY, CDR2 SYGVKD. V was pared by 3 bases and J by 9 bases, with 15 bases between. CDR3: CAISDREKIISPLHF. In nucleotides, the CDR3 is TGTGCCATCAGTGACCGAGAAAAAATAATTTCACCCCTCCACTTT.

The chain couples TRBV28 to TRBJ1-2; tentative D call: TRBD1 (6 bases). Trimming shortened V by 4 bases and J by 7 bases, and 16 bases separated the two germline ends. The CDR3 is 14 amino acids. Germline V gene data show CDR1 as MDHEN and CDR2 as SYDVKM. The CDR3 protein is CASSSPRGAFGYTF. The CDR3 region has the DNA TGTGCCAGCAGTTCTCCCAGGGGCGCTTTTGGCTACACCTTC.

The rearrangement uses TRBV6-4 and TRBJ1-5, with D perhaps TRBD1 (5 bases). The CDR3 runs to 16 residues. Trimming shortened V by 10 bases and J by 0 bases, and 19 bases separated the two germline ends. The germline CDR1 and CDR2 sequences are MRHNA and SNTAGT. The CDR3 bases are TGTGCCACCAAAGGGGCAGAGACGTATAGCAATCAGCCCCAGCATTTT. This encodes CATKGAETYSNQPQHF.

The J gene is TRBJ1-3, the V gene TRBV11-2; the D is unclear. The germline V gene encodes CDR1 SGHAT and CDR2 FQNNGV. The CDR3 covers 15 residues. The V and J ends lost 1 base and 0 bases respectively, with 7 bases between them. CDR3 sequence reads: CASSLGRFSGNTIYF. As DNA, the CDR3 is TGTGCCAGCAGCTTAGGCAGGTTCTCTGGAAACACCATATATTTT.

The chain combines TRBV6-5 with TRBJ1-1; 7 bases align to TRBD1. The CDR3 totals 13 residues. V dropped 6 bases and J dropped 8; count of bases not matched to a gene: 9. Looked up from germline, CDR1 is MNHEY and CDR2 is SVGAGI. CDR3: CASRMGQWGEAFF. Here the CDR3 DNA reads TGTGCCAGCAGGATGGGACAGTGGGGAGAAGCTTTCTTT.

The chain couples TRBV2 to TRBJ2-7; no firm D call. Trimming removed 8 bases from V and 0 bases from J, with 17 bases in between. This CDR3 spans 15 amino acids. CDR1 is SNHLY and CDR2 is FYNNEI in the germline V gene. The CDR3 loop is CASSADWLTSYEQYF. The CDR3 DNA reads TGTGCCAGCTCTGCCGACTGGCTCACCTCCTACGAGCAGTACTTC.

This chain uses TRBV18 with TRBJ2-1, with a tentative D call TRBD2 (5 bases). The CDR3 contains 14 residues. V dropped 1 base and J dropped 10 bases, with 14 bases sitting between them. The germline V gene has CDR1 KGHSH and CDR2 LQKENI. CDR3 in DNA: TGTGCCAGCTCACCACTAGATCTAGCAGGAGAGCAGTTCTTC. It encodes CASSPLDLAGEQFF.

Worth noting for this clone: The junction departs from the called germline gene at one end, perhaps through a read error. V is TRBV10-3 and J is TRBJ1-2, with 10 bases fitting TRBD1. From germline, CDR1 is ENHRY and CDR2 SYGVKD. The CDR3 consists of 13 residues. DNA for the CDR3: TGTGCCATCACTGAGACAGGGGGCGGTGGCTACACCTTC. This translates into CAITETGGGGYTF.

The gene calls are TRBV6-5 and TRBJ2-3; 12 bases fit TRBD2. This CDR3 has 15 amino acids. The ends lost 6 bases at V and 3 bases at J; junction bases unmatched: 4. In germline, CDR1 is MNHEY, CDR2 SVGAGI. This chain's CDR3 is CASRGTSGHTDTQYF. The CDR3, as DNA: TGTGCCAGCAGAGGGACTAGCGGGCATACAGATACGCAGTATTTT.